In this sample, the clone carrying this T cell receptor beta chain turned up many times. Its cognate antigen is unknown. TCRdb recomputed calls from the reads with MiXCR, one row per CDR3 protein. This repertoire shows hundreds of thousands of distinct CDR3 sequences, roughly a sixth found once; its top ten account for around 12%. The data stem from a study of T cell repertoires in cytomegalovirus infection. About the research overall: Evidence of both CMV infection and a matching HLA type came from public TCR beta signatures. Study-level results: Ex vivo, HLA-C-restricted CMV-specific TCR beta clonotypes prevailed over the rest of the response. The cumulative frequency of public TCR beta families distinguished individuals who carried CMV together with the relevant HLA.

Germline V CDR1 and CDR2: SGHTA, FQGNSA. V shed 5 bases and J 3 bases; nucleotides not matched to a gene: 16. The CDR3 length is 18 residues. The clonotype comes from a human donor in good health (CMV status not recorded). Some clones in this sample may be carry-over from other donors' samples. The rearrangement links TRBV7-2 to TRBJ2-5, with 9 bases aligning to TRBD1. Sequenced: PBMCs. CDR3 sequence (DNA): TGTGCCAGCAGCCCCCTGGCGGGCGGGGGACAGGGTAAAGAGACCCAGTACTTC. Translation: CASSPLAGGGQGKETQYF.